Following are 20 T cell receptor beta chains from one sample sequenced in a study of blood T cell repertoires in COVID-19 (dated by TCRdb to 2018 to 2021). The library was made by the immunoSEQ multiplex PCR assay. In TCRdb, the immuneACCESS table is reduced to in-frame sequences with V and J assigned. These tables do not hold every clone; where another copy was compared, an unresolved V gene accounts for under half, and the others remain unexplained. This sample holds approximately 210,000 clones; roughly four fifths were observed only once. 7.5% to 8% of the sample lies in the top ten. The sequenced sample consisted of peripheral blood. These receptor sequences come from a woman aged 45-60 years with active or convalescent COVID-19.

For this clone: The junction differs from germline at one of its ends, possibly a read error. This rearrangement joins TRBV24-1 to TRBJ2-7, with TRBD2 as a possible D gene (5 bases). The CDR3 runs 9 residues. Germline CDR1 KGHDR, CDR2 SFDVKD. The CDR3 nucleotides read TGTGCCACCAACCACCCTGAGGGTTTC. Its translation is CATNHPEGF.

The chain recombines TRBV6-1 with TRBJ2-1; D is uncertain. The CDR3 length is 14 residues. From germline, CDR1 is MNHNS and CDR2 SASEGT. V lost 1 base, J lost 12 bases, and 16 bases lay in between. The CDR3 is CASSEESSVTPQFF. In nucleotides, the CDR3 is TGTGCCAGCAGTGAAGAGAGTTCTGTGACTCCGCAGTTCTTC.

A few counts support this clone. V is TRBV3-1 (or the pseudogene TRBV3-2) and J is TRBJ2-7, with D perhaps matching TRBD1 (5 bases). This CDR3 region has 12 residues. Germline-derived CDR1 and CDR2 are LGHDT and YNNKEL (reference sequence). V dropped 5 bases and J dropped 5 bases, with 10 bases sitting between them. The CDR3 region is CASSSRENEQYV. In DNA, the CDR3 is TGTGCCAGCAGCTCCAGGGAAAACGAGCAGTACGTC.

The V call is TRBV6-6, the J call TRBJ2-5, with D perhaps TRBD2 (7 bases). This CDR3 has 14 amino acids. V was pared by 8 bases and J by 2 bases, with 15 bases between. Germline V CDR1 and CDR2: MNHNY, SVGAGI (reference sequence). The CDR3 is CASRIGGAQETQYF. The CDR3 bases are TGTGCCAGCCGTATAGGGGGGGCTCAAGAGACCCAGTACTTC.

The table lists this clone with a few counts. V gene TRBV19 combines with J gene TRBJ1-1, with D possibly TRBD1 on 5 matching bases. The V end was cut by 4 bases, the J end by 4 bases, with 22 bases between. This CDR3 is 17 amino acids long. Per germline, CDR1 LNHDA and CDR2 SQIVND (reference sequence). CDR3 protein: CASSSPPARALVTEAFF. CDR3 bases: TGTGCCAGTAGTAGCCCACCAGCCAGGGCCTTGGTCACTGAAGCTTTCTTT.

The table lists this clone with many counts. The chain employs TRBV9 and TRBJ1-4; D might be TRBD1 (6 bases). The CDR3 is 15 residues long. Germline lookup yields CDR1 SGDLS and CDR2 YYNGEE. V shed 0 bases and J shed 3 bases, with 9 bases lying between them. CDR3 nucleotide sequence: TGTGCCAGCAGCGTAGCGGCAGGGGCTAATGAAAAACTGTTTTTT. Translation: CASSVAAGANEKLFF.

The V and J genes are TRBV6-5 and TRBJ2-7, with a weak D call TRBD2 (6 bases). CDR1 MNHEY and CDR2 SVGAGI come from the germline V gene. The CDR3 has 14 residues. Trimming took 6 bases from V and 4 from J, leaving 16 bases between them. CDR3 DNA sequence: TGTGCCAGCAGGGCTGCGGGGAAAGCTTACGAGCAGTACTTC. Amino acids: CASRAAGKAYEQYF.

The CDR3 spells CASSPPQDRQAFF. CDR3 DNA: TGTGCCAGCTCACCACCTCAGGACAGGCAAGCTTTCTTT. This chain connects TRBV18 to TRBJ1-1, with 7 nucleotides matching TRBD1. J lost 9 bases, V lost 0 bases, and 4 bases had no gene match. The CDR3 is 13 residues long. The germline gives CDR1 KGHSH, CDR2 LQKENI.

The CDR3 DNA follows: TGTGCCAGCTCTCGGACAGGGTCTGGAAACACCATATATTTT. Its translation: CASSRTGSGNTIYF. The chain links TRBV18 to TRBJ1-3; 8 nucleotides line up with TRBD1. Trimming at V came to 6 bases and at J to 1 base, leaving 2 bases not matched to a gene. This CDR3 is built from 14 residues. CDR1 KGHSH and CDR2 LQKENI come from the germline V gene.

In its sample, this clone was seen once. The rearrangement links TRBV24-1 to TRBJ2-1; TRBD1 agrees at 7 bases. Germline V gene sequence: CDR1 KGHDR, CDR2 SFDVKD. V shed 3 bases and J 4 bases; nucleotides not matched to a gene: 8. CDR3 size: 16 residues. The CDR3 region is CATSDAGDSPYNEQFF. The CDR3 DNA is TGTGCCACCAGTGATGCAGGGGACAGCCCTTACAATGAGCAGTTCTTC.

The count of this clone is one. CDR3 DNA: TGCGCCAGCAGCTTGGAAGGGGGGGACACTGAAGCTTTCTTT. The encoded protein is CASSLEGGDTEAFF. The chain is built from TRBV5-1 and TRBJ1-1, with a possible D match to TRBD1 (6 bases). Germline-derived CDR1 and CDR2 are SGHRS and YFSETQ. V dropped 0 bases and J dropped 3 bases, with 9 bases sitting between them. The CDR3 spans 14 residues.

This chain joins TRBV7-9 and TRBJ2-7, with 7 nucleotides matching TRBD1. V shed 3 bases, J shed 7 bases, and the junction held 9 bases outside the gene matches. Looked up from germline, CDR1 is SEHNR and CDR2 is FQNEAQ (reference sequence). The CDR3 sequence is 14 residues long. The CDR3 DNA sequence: TGTGCCAGCAGCTTTCGGCAGGGGGTAACTGAGCAGTACTTC. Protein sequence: CASSFRQGVTEQYF.

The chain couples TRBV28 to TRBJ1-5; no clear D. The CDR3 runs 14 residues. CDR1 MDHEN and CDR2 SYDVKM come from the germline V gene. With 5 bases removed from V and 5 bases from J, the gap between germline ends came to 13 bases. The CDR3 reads CASSLRGEYQPQHF. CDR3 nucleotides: TGTGCCAGCAGTCTACGGGGAGAGTATCAGCCCCAGCATTTT. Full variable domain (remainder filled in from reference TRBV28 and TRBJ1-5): DVKVTQSSRYLVKRTGEKVFLECVQDMDHENMFWYRQDPGLGLRLIYFSYDVKMKEKGDIPEGYSVSREKKERFSLILESASTNQTSMYLCASSLRGEYQPQHFGDGTRLSIL.

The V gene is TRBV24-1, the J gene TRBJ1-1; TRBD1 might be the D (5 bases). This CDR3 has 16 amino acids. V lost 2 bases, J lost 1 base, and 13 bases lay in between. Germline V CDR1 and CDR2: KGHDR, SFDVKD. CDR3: CATSDSGDGQNTEAFF. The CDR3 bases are TGTGCCACCAGTGATTCGGGGGACGGGCAGAACACTGAAGCTTTCTTT.

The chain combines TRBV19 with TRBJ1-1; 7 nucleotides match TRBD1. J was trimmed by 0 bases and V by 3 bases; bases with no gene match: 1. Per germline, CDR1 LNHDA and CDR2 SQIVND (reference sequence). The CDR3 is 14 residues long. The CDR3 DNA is TGTGCCAGTAGTATGGACAGGTTGAACACTGAAGCTTTCTTT. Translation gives CASSMDRLNTEAFF.

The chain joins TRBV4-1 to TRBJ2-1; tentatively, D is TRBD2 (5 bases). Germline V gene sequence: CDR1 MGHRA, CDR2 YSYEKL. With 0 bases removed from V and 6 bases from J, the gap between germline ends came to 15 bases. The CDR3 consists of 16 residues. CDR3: CASSQDLGLPSNEQFF. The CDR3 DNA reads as TGCGCCAGCAGCCAAGATCTAGGACTCCCCTCCAATGAGCAGTTCTTC.

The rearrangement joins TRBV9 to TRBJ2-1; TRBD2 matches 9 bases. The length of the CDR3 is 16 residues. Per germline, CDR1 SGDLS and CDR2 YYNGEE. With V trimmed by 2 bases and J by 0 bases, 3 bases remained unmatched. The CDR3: CASSVTSGSSYNEQFF. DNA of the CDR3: TGTGCCAGCAGCGTGACTAGCGGTAGCTCCTACAATGAGCAGTTCTTC.

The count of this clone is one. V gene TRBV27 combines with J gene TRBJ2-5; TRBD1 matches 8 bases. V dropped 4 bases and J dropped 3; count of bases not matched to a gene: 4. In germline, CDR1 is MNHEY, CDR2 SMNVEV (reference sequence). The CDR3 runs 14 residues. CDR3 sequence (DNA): TGTGCCAGCAGTTCCAGGGGGCGCGAAGAGACCCAGTACTTC. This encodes CASSSRGREETQYF.

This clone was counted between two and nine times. CDR3 in amino acids: CASRPTTGSYEQYF. In DNA, the CDR3 is TGCGCCAGCAGACCGACGACAGGGTCATACGAGCAGTACTTC. V is TRBV5-1 and J is TRBJ2-7, with 7 bases matching TRBD1. The CDR3 spans 14 residues. The V and J ends lost 5 bases and 4 bases, in that order; junction bases with no gene match: 9. CDR1 is SGHRS and CDR2 is YFSETQ in the germline V gene. The variable domain in full, with the rest retrieved from reference TRBV5-1 and TRBJ2-7, is KAGVTQTPRYLIKTRGQQVTLSCSPISGHRSVSWYQQTPGQGLQFLFEYFSETQRNKGNFPGRFSGRQFSNSRSEMNVSTLELGDSALYLCASRPTTGSYEQYFGPGTRLTVT.

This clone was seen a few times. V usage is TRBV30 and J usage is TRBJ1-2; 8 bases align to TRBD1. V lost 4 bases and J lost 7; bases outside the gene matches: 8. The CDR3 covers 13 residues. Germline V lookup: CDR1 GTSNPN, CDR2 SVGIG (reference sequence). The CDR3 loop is CAWIRTGRSGYTF. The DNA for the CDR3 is TGTGCCTGGATTCGGACAGGGAGAAGTGGCTACACCTTC.